The subject of this entry is one TCR beta chain. Its target is not known. The sample originates from a study of T cell responses to AZD1222 COVID-19 vaccine. Germline CDR1 SGHRS, CDR2 YFSETQ. There are 15 residues in the CDR3. J lost 2 bases, V lost 10 bases, and 13 bases had no gene match. Repertoires were generated with immunoSEQ multiplex PCR, while TCRdb's copy carries only in-frame clones and drops some. The sample lists 110,000 or so clones, roughly 87% occurring once. The study's findings and limits: Seropositive AZD1222 recipients at baseline numbered only 6 or 7.

The sequences come from peripheral blood, collected on day 0 of AZD1222 vaccination. The rearrangement uses TRBV5-1 and TRBJ2-3, with TRBD2 matching over 7 bases. This TCR was sampled from an adult in good health. CDR3 nucleotides: TGCGCCTCCAATCTCGGGACTAAACCCACAGATACGCAGTATTTT. Protein: CASNLGTKPTDTQYF. The full variable domain, completed using reference TRBV5-1 and TRBJ2-3, is KAGVTQTPRYLIKTRGQQVTLSCSPISGHRSVSWYQQTPGQGLQFLFEYFSETQRNKGNFPGRFSGRQFSNSRSEMNVSTLELGDSALYLCASNLGTKPTDTQYFGPGTRLTVL.